These 14 T cell receptor beta chains came from one sample sequenced in a study of early T cells in non-severe SARS-CoV-2 infection (TCRdb year 2021). Libraries were made using 5' RACE. The sequencer listed for this sample is NextSeq 500. TCRdb reprocessing: public reads trimmed at Q25 with fastp, clones called with MiXCR, in-frame beta chains kept. Rows matching on CDR3 protein sequence are summarized as one entry with the most common DNA and genes. The sample records more than 65,000 distinct CDR3 sequences, 13% of which are singletons. The leading ten clones occupy 4% to 6% of the sample. The sequenced sample consisted of whole blood. These receptors came from an adult who was a healthcare worker with PCR-confirmed SARS-CoV-2 infection or an uninfected control (not recorded which).

This clonotype was counted ten times or more. The chain carries TRBV29-1 and TRBJ2-5, with D tentatively TRBD1 (5 bases). V shed 7 bases and J shed 0 bases, with 12 bases lying between them. CDR1 is SQVTM, CDR2 ANQGSEA, per germline. The CDR3 sequence is 13 residues long. CDR3 in amino acids: CSGHTGNQETQYF. The CDR3 DNA follows: TGCAGCGGCCATACAGGAAACCAAGAGACCCAGTACTTC.

This clonotype was counted only a few times. The chain carries TRBV3-2 and TRBJ2-2; TRBD2, as called in the table, went unchecked against the DNA. TRBV3-2 is termed a pseudogene. The CDR3 contains 17 residues. The CDR3 region has the DNA TGTGCCAGCAGCCCCTCGTGGGAGGCGGGTATCACCGGGGAGCTGTTTTTT. Translating it yields CASSPSWEAGITGELFF.

The gene calls are TRBV2 and TRBJ2-3; the D gene is possibly TRBD1 (5 bases). The CDR3 contains 13 residues. Germline loops: CDR1 SNHLY, CDR2 FYNNEI. Trimming shortened V by 2 bases and J by 3 bases, and 6 bases separated the two germline ends. DNA of the CDR3: TGTGCCAGCAGTGAACAGGGAACAGATACGCAGTATTTT. Amino acids: CASSEQGTDTQYF.

This clonotype was seen many times. The chain is built from TRBV20-1 and TRBJ2-3, with TRBD2 matching 8 bases. The CDR3 is 14 residues long. Germline-derived CDR1 and CDR2 are DFQATT and SNEGSKA (reference sequence). With 6 bases clipped from V and 0 bases from J, the junction kept 5 bases outside the gene matches. CDR3 loop: CSAMSGSSTDTQYF. The CDR3 region has the DNA TGCAGTGCAATGAGCGGGAGTAGCACAGATACGCAGTATTTT.

The sample holds many counts of this clonotype. The CDR3 region has the DNA TGCAGTGCTAGAGGGGGGCGGGCTAATGAGCAGTTCTTC. This translates into CSARGGRANEQFF. This chain uses TRBV20-1 with TRBJ2-1; tentative D call: TRBD1 (6 bases). CDR1 and CDR2 (germline): DFQATT, SNEGSKA (reference sequence). V lost 1 base and J lost 7, with 11 bases in between. CDR3 length: 13 residues.

Only a few counts were recorded for this clonotype. The rearrangement joins TRBV3-1 to TRBJ1-6, with 11 bases matching TRBD1. The germline CDR1 and CDR2 sequences are LGHDT and YNNKEL (reference sequence). Unmatched junction bases numbered 4, after V lost 4 bases and J lost 8 bases. The CDR3 totals 15 residues. The DNA of the CDR3 is TGTGCCAGCAGCCGAGGGACAGGGGGTGATTCACCCCTCCACTTT. Protein: CASSRGTGGDSPLHF.

The chain has TRBV5-4 and TRBJ2-5, with D perhaps matching TRBD1 or TRBD2 (6 bases each). V was clipped by 2 bases and J by 4 bases, with 9 bases between them. CDR3 size: 13 residues. Germline assignment: CDR1 SGHNT and CDR2 YYREEE (reference sequence). This chain's CDR3 is CASSLKGGETQYF. The CDR3 nucleotides read TGTGCCAGCAGCTTAAAGGGGGGAGAGACCCAGTACTTC.

This clonotype was detected many times. The chain combines TRBV16 with TRBJ2-7, with TRBD1 matching 7 bases. The CDR3 sequence is 12 residues long. J lost 4 bases, V lost 4 bases, and 1 base had no gene match. CDR1 is KGHSY, CDR2 FQNENV, per germline. The CDR3, as DNA: TGTGCCAGCAGCCGACAGGGATACGAGCAGTACTTC. Its protein product is CASSRQGYEQYF.

This clonotype was counted between two and nine times. The chain couples TRBV5-1 to TRBJ2-1, with TRBD2 matching over 10 bases. Germline CDR1 is SGHRS and CDR2 is YFSETQ. The CDR3 is 17 amino acids. The junction had 12 bases not matched to a gene; V was cut back by 1 base and J by 8 bases. CDR3 sequence reads: CASSLRPSSGGADEQFF. CDR3 bases: TGCGCCAGCAGCTTGCGTCCTTCAAGCGGGGGGGCCGATGAGCAGTTCTTC.

This clonotype was seen only a few times. The chain couples TRBV7-8 to TRBJ2-7, with 9 bases aligning to TRBD2. This CDR3 is 17 amino acids long. Trimming removed 1 base from V and 0 bases from J; junction bases left unmatched: 7. CDR1 is SGHVS, CDR2 FQNEAQ, per germline. CDR3 nucleotides: TGTGCCAGCAGCTTAGTAGTTGCTAGCGGGATCTCCTACGAGCAGTACTTC. The encoded protein is CASSLVVASGISYEQYF.

This clonotype has more than one count but fewer than ten. V is TRBV7-6 and J is TRBJ2-5; perhaps D is TRBD1 or TRBD2 (6 bases each). The V end lost 0 bases, the J end lost 5 bases, and 10 bases lay between the germline ends. Germline V gene lookup returns CDR1 SGHVS and CDR2 FNYEAQ. The CDR3 contains 14 residues. The DNA for the CDR3 is TGTGCCAGCAGCTTAGCTCGGGGGCTGGAGACCCAGTACTTC. As protein: CASSLARGLETQYF.

The chain couples TRBV4-1 to TRBJ2-4; D gene unclear. CDR3 length equals 16 residues. The V gene's germline CDR1 is MGHRA and CDR2 YSYEKL. V lost 3 bases and J 6 bases, leaving 18 bases between the germline ends. CDR3 amino acids: CASSQVTAARPNIQYF. In nucleotides, the CDR3 is TGCGCCAGCAGCCAGGTGACGGCCGCGCGACCAAACATTCAGTACTTC.

At least ten counts were recorded for this clonotype. The CDR3 DNA follows: TGTGCCAGCTCACCAATGAGGGGCTACGAGCAGTACTTC. It encodes CASSPMRGYEQYF. V gene TRBV18 combines with J gene TRBJ2-7; D possibly matches TRBD1 or TRBD2 (5 bases each). There are 13 residues in the CDR3. Trimming cost V 2 bases and J 3 bases, with 8 bases left between them. Germline CDR1 reads KGHSH; CDR2 reads LQKENI.

This chain uses TRBV10-3 with TRBJ1-2; 7 bases are shared with TRBD1. Germline CDR1 and CDR2: ENHRY and SYGVKD. The CDR3 runs 14 residues. The V and J ends lost 1 base and 3 bases, in that order; junction bases with no gene match: 2. This CDR3 is CAISELGGDYGYTF. CDR3 sequence (DNA): TGTGCCATCAGTGAGTTAGGGGGCGACTATGGCTACACCTTC.